Sequencing of this TCR beta chain was carried out in a study of early T cells in non-severe SARS-CoV-2 infection. At the level of the study: Chains were unpaired, as sequencing was done on bulk RNA from unsorted whole blood.

With regard to this clonotype: Antigen unknown.

Findings and limits, study-wide: Reliance on VDJdb matching favored anti-spike CD8 responses; private and CD4 specificities were missed.

Trimming shortened V by 0 bases and J by 8 bases, and 12 bases separated the two germline ends. The CDR3 is 14 amino acids. Per germline, CDR1 SEHNR and CDR2 FQNEAQ (reference sequence). Individual cDNA molecules each received unique molecular identifiers attached to them. TCRdb re-analysed the 5' RACE reads in MiXCR, keeping a single row per CDR3 protein. The sample carries fewer than 45,000 distinct CDR3 sequences, approximately 9.9% recorded once. This sequence was found in an adult who was a healthcare worker with PCR-confirmed SARS-CoV-2 infection or an uninfected control (not recorded which). The source material was whole blood. V is TRBV7-9 and J is TRBJ2-3; possibly TRBD2 for D (6 bases). The CDR3: CASSLAEGQGTQYF. DNA of the CDR3: TGTGCCAGCAGCTTAGCGGAGGGGCAGGGTACGCAGTATTTT.